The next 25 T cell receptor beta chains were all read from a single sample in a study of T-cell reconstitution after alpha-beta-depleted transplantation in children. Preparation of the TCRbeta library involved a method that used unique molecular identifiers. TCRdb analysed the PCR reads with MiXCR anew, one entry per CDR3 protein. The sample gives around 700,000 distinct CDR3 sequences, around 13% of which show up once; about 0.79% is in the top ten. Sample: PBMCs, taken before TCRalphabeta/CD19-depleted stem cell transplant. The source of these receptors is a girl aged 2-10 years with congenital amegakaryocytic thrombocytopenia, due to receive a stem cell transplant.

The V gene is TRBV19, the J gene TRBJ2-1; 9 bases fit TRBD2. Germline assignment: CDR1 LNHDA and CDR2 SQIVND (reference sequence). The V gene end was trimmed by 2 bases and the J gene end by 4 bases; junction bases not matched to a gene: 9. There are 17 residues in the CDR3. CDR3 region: CASSISVVLAGYNEQFF. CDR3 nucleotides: TGTGCCAGTAGTATATCTGTCGTACTAGCGGGTTACAATGAGCAGTTCTTC. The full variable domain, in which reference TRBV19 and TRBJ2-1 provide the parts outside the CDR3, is DGGITQSPKYLFRKEGQNVTLSCEQNLNHDAMYWYRQDPGQGLRLIYYSQIVNDFQKGDIAEGYSVSREKKESFPLTVTSAQKNPTAFYLCASSISVVLAGYNEQFFGPGTRLTVL.

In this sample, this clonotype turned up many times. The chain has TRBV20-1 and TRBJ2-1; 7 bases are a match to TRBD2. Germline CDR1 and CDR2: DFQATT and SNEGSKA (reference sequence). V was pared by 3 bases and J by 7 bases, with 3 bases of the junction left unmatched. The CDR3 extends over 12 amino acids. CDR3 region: CSASREANEQFF. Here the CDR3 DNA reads TGCAGTGCTAGCCGGGAGGCAAATGAGCAGTTCTTC.

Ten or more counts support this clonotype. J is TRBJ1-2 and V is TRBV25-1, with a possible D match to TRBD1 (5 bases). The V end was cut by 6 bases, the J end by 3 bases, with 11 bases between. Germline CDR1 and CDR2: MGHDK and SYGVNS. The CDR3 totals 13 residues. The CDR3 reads CASSVGTDYGYTF. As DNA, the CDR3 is TGTGCCAGCAGCGTGGGGACGGACTATGGCTACACCTTC.

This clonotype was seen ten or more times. The CDR3 DNA follows: TGCGCCAGCAGCTCAACGGGACAATCTAACTATGGCTACACCTTC. It codes for CASSSTGQSNYGYTF. This sequence joins TRBV5-1 and TRBJ1-2; TRBD1 is a possible D gene (6 bases). This CDR3 spans 15 amino acids. The ends were cut back, 3 bases at V and 0 bases at J, with 12 bases in the middle. Germline V gene sequence: CDR1 SGHRS, CDR2 YFSETQ.

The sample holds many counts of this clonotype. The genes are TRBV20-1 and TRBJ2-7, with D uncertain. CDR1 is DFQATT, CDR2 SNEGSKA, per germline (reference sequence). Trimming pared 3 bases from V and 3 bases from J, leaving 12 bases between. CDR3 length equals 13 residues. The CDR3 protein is CSASPVTNYEQYF. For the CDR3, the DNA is TGCAGTGCTAGTCCTGTAACTAACTACGAGCAGTACTTC.

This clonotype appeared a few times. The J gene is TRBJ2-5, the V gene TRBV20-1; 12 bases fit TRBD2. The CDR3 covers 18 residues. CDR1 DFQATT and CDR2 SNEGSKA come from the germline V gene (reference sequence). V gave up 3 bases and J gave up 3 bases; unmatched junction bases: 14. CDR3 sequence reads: CSASRHLAGGLREETQYF. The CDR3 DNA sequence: TGCAGTGCTAGTCGGCATCTAGCGGGAGGGCTTCGAGAAGAGACCCAGTACTTC.

The CDR3 region is CSARQLRSGSGDTQYF. The DNA for the CDR3 is TGCAGTGCTAGACAACTCCGAAGCGGGAGCGGAGATACGCAGTATTTT. The chain couples TRBV20-1 to TRBJ2-3; 8 bases agree with TRBD2. V gave up 2 bases and J gave up 5 bases; unmatched junction bases: 12. Germline V gene lookup returns CDR1 DFQATT and CDR2 SNEGSKA (reference sequence). The CDR3 consists of 16 residues.

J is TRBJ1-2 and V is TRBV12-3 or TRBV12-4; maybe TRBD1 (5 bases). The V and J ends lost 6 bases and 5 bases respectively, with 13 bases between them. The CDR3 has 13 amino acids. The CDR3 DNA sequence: TGTGCCAGCAGCTCCGGGACCATTTATGGCTACACCTTC. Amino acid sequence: CASSSGTIYGYTF.

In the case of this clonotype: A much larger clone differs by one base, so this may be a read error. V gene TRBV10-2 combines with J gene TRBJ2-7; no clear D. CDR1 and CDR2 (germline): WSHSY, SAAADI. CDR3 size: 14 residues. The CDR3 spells CASKSRYGRYEHYF. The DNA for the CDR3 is TGCGCCAGCAAATCAAGGTACGGGCGGTACGAGCACTACTTC.

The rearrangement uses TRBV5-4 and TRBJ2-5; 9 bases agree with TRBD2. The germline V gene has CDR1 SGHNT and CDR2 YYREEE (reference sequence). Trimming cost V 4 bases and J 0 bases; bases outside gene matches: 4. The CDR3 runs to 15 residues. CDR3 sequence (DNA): TGTGCCAGCAGCGATAGCGGGAGCTACCAAGAGACCCAGTACTTC. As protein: CASSDSGSYQETQYF.

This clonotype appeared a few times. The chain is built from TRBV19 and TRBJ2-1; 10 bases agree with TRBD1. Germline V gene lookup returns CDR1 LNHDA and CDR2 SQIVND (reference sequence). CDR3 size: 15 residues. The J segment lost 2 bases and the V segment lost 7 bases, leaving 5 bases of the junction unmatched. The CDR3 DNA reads TGTGCCAGTAAAAGGGGGACAGGGGCCTACAATGAGCAGTTCTTC. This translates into CASKRGTGAYNEQFF.

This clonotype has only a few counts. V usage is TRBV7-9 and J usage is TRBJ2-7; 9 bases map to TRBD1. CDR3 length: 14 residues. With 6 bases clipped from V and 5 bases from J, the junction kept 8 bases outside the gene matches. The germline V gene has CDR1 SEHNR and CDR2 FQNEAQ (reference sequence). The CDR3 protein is CASSLQGAFDEQYF. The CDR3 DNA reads TGTGCCAGCAGTTTACAGGGGGCCTTCGACGAGCAGTACTTC.

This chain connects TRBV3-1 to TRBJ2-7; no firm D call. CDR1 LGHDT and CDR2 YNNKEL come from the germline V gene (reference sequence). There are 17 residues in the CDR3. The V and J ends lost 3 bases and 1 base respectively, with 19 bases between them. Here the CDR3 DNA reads TGTGCCAGCAGCCATTATTCTGATGCACTTATATCCTACGAGCAGTACTTC. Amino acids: CASSHYSDALISYEQYF.

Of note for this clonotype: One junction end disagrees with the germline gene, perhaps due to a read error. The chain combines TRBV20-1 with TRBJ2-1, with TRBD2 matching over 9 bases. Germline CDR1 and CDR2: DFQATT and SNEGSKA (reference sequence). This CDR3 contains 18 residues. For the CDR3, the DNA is TGCTGTGCCAAGTGGGCGGGAGGGCCCTCAGGCTCCTACAATGAGCAGTTCTTC. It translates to CCAKWAGGPSGSYNEQFF.

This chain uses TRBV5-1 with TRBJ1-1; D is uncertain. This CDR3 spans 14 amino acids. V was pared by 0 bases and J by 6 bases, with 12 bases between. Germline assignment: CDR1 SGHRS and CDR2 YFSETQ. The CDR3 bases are TGCGCCAGCAGCTTGGAAGGATTTTTCGCTGAAGCTTTCTTT. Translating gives CASSLEGFFAEAFF.

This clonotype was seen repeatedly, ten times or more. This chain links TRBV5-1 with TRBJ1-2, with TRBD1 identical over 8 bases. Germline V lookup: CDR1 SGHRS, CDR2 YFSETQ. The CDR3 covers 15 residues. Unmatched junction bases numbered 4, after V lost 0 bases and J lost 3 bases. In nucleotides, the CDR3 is TGCGCCAGCAGCTTGGAAGGACAGGGCTACTATGGCTACACCTTC. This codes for CASSLEGQGYYGYTF.

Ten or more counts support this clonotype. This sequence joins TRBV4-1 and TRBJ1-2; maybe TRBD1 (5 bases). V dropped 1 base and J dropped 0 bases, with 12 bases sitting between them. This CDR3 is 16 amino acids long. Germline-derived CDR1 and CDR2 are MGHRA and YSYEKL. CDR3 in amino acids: CASSQGQLFTNYGYTF. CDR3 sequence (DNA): TGCGCCAGCAGCCAAGGACAGTTATTTACTAACTATGGCTACACCTTC.

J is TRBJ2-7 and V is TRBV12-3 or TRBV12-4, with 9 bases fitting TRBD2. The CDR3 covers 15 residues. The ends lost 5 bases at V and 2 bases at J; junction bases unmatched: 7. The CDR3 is CASSRFSGSPYEQYF. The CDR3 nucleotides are TGTGCCAGCAGTAGATTTAGCGGGAGCCCCTACGAGCAGTACTTC.

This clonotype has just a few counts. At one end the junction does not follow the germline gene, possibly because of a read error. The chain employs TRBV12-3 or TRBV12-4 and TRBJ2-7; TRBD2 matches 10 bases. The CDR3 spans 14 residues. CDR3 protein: CASSLAGVGRKQYF. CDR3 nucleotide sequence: TGTGCCAGCAGTCTAGCGGGAGTAGGTCGGAAACAGTACTTC.

Written as DNA, the CDR3 is TGCAGTGCCCTCGGCTCCCCAGGGACGTCCTACAATGAGCAGTTCTTC. Translation gives CSALGSPGTSYNEQFF. V and J are TRBV20-1 and TRBJ2-1, with D perhaps TRBD1 or TRBD2 (5 bases each). The V end lost 6 bases, the J end lost 1 base, and 19 bases lay between the germline ends. CDR3 length: 16 amino acids. Germline loops: CDR1 DFQATT, CDR2 SNEGSKA (reference sequence).

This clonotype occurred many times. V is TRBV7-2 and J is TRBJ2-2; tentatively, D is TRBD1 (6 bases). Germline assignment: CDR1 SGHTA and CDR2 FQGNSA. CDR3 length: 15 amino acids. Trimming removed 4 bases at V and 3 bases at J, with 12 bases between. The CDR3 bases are TGTGCCAGCAGCTCCATGCAGGGGCACACCGGGGAGCTGTTTTTT. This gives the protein CASSSMQGHTGELFF.

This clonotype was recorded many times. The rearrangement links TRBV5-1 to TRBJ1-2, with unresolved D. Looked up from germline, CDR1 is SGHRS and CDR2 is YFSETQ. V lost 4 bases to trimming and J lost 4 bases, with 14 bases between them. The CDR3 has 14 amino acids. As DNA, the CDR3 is TGCGCCAGCAGCGATACCGGGGTCTCCTATGGCTACACCTTC. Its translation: CASSDTGVSYGYTF.

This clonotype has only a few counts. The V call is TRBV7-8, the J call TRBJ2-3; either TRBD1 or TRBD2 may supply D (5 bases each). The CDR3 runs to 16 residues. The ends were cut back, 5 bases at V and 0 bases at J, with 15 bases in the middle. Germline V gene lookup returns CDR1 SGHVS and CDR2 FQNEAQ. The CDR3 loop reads CASSDEGLRSTDTQYF. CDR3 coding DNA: TGTGCCAGCAGCGACGAGGGGTTACGGAGCACAGATACGCAGTATTTT. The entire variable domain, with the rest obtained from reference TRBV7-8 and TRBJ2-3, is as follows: GAGVSQSPRYKVAKRGQDVALRCDPISGHVSLFWYQQALGQGPEFLTYFQNEAQLDKSGLPSDRFFAERPEGSVSTLKIQRTQQEDSAVYLCASSDEGLRSTDTQYFGPGTRLTVL.

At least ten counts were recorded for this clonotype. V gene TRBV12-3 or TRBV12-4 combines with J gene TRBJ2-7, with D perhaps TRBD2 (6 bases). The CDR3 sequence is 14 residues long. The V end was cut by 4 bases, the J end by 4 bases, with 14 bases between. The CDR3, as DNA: TGTGCCAGCAGTTCCGGGGGATTCCAGTACGAGCAGTACTTC. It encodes CASSSGGFQYEQYF.

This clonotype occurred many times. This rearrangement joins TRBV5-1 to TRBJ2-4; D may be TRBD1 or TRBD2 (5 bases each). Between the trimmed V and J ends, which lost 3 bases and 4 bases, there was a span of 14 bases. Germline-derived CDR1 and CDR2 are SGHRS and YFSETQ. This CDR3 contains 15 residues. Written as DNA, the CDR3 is TGCGCCAGCAGCTCCGACACTGGGGGAAAAAACATTCAGTACTTC. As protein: CASSSDTGGKNIQYF.